The next 8 T cell receptor beta chains were all read from a single sample in a study of T cell clonality in common variable immunodeficiency. Sequencing used immunoSEQ multiplex PCR; TCRdb keeps in-frame clones, though not all of them. This sample has around 47,000 clones and no singletons, with just over 2% in the ten largest. The specimen sequenced was peripheral blood mononuclear cells. The source of these receptors is a person between 18 and 69 years old in good health.

Concerning this clone: Read data end 3 residues before the CDR3 end; the end is taken from the germline J gene. This chain joins TRBV16 and TRBJ1-4; 9 bases fit TRBD1. The J segment lost 7 bases and the V segment lost 1 base, leaving 4 bases of the junction unmatched. The length of the CDR3 is 15 residues. Per germline, CDR1 KGHSY and CDR2 FQNENV. The sequenced CDR3 bases are TGTGCCAGCAGCCAATGGGGACAGGGCGGTGAAAAA. Translation: CASSQWGQGGEK. The whole CDR3 is CASSQWGQGGEKLFF.

This clone has more than one count but fewer than ten. The read halts 3 residues ahead of the CDR3 end, with the missing end drawn from the germline J gene. This rearrangement joins TRBV7-9 to TRBJ2-3, with unresolved D. There are 14 residues in the CDR3. The V end lost 4 bases, the J end lost 0 bases, and 8 bases lay between the germline ends. Germline CDR1 is SEHNR and CDR2 is FQNEAQ (reference sequence). CDR3 DNA, as far as it was read: TGTGCCAGCAGCTCCCCCCTGAGCACAGATACG. Its protein product is CASSSPLSTDT. In full, the CDR3 is CASSSPLSTDTQYF.

Many counts were recorded for this clone. The read halts 3 residues ahead of the CDR3 end, with the missing end drawn from the germline J gene. This rearrangement joins TRBV30 to TRBJ2-3, with D unresolved. The CDR3 length is 12 residues. The ends were cut back, 2 bases at V and 5 bases at J, with 8 bases in the middle. Germline CDR1 and CDR2: GTSNPN and SVGIG (reference sequence). The CDR3: CAWSPTLDTQYF. Partial CDR3 DNA: TGTGCCTGGAGTCCCACTCTAGATACG.

This clone is deemed medium-sized (0.01 to 0.1%). Read sequence stops 3 residues before the CDR3 end, and the germline J gene provides the missing end. The chain links TRBV19 to TRBJ2-3; 11 bases are a match to TRBD2. The CDR3 has 16 residues. Unmatched junction bases numbered 11, after V lost 6 bases and J lost 6 bases. Germline CDR1 reads LNHDA; CDR2 reads SQIVND (reference sequence). CDR3 loop: CASSGYSGGVTDTQYF. CDR3 DNA (partial): TGTGCCAGTAGCGGATATAGCGGGGGGGTCACGGATACG. The variable domain in full, with the rest retrieved from reference TRBV19 and TRBJ2-3, is DGGITQSPKYLFRKEGQNVTLSCEQNLNHDAMYWYRQDPGQGLRLIYYSQIVNDFQKGDIAEGYSVSREKKESFPLTVTSAQKNPTAFYLCASSGYSGGVTDTQYFGPGTRLTVL.

In its sample, this clone was seen many times. Read data end 3 residues before the CDR3 end; the end is taken from the germline J gene. The chain recombines TRBV16 with TRBJ1-1; D is possibly TRBD1 (5 bases). The CDR3 spans 14 residues. V gave up 4 bases and J gave up 6 bases, with 15 bases separating them. Germline V gene sequence: CDR1 KGHSY, CDR2 FQNENV. The CDR3 sequence is CASSPFGGRAEAFF. Partial CDR3 DNA: TGTGCCAGCAGCCCCTTCGGGGGGAGGGCTGAA.

This clone was seen repeatedly, ten times or more. The read ends 3 residues before the CDR3 terminus; that terminus is restored from the germline J gene. The chain couples TRBV5-1 to TRBJ1-1; TRBD1 aligns across 7 bases. CDR3 size: 13 residues. Germline CDR1 and CDR2: SGHRS and YFSETQ. CDR3 region: CASSSDLGGLAFF. The sequenced part of the CDR3 DNA is TGCGCCAGCAGCTCCGATTTAGGGGGCTTG. Full variable domain (rest looked up from reference TRBV5-1 and TRBJ1-1): KAGVTQTPRYLIKTRGQQVTLSCSPISGHRSVSWYQQTPGQGLQFLFEYFSETQRNKGNFPGRFSGRQFSNSRSEMNVSTLELGDSALYLCASSSDLGGLAFFGQGTRLTVV.

This clone was recorded many times. The read terminates 3 residues ahead of where the CDR3 ends, so the germline J gene completes it. The chain uses TRBV4-1 and TRBJ1-1; 10 nucleotides line up with TRBD1. The length of the CDR3 is 17 residues. Per germline, CDR1 MGHRA and CDR2 YSYEKL. V was clipped by 2 bases and J by 5 bases; unmatched bases: 11. The CDR3 region is CASSQTTSTGGFTEAFF. The part of the CDR3 DNA that was read is TGCGCCAGCAGCCAAACGACCTCGACAGGGGGCTTTACTGAA.

At least ten counts were recorded for this clone. The read gets to within 3 residues of the CDR3 end, and the germline J gene fills in the rest. The V call is TRBV12-3 or TRBV12-4, the J call TRBJ1-6; D remains unclear. V dropped 2 bases and J dropped 8 bases, with 13 bases sitting between them. The CDR3 totals 15 residues. CDR3: CASSLRQPADSPLHF. The CDR3 bases that were read are TGTGCCAGCAGTTTAAGGCAACCGGCGGATTCACCC.